The 27 T cell receptor beta chains presented below share a single source sample, sequenced in a study of T-cell memory formation after mild COVID-19. TCRdb ran MiXCR on the 5' RACE reads and lists one entry per CDR3 protein. Of around 450,000 distinct CDR3 sequences listed, 15% to 20% were seen once; the top ten hold 8.4%. The sequenced material came from PBMCs or a T cell subset sorted from them (not recorded which). These receptors originate from an adult woman who had mild COVID-19 (a few samples of this study predate the infection). Cell type and time point are not known.

This clonotype occurred a few times. This rearrangement joins TRBV30 to TRBJ1-2; D ambiguous. The CDR3 contains 11 residues. Looked up from germline, CDR1 is GTSNPN and CDR2 is SVGIG (reference sequence). Trimming took 0 bases from V and 7 from J, leaving 6 bases between them. The chain's CDR3 is CAWSVLGGYTF. The CDR3 bases are TGTGCCTGGAGTGTACTTGGTGGCTACACCTTC.

The V gene is TRBV5-1, the J gene TRBJ1-3, with 8 bases matching TRBD1. The CDR3 is 16 amino acids. The V gene end was trimmed by 0 bases and the J gene end by 10 bases; junction bases not matched to a gene: 12. Per germline, CDR1 SGHRS and CDR2 YFSETQ. DNA of the CDR3: TGCGCCAGCAGCTTGGATGTGACAGGGGATTTCAGAACCATATATTTT. Translating it yields CASSLDVTGDFRTIYF.

The chain uses TRBV5-6 and TRBJ2-7; D possibly uses TRBD1 or TRBD2 (5 bases each). CDR3 length: 15 residues. V was clipped by 2 bases and J by 5 bases, with 17 bases between them. Per the germline V gene, CDR1 is SGHDT and CDR2 is YYEEEE. CDR3 DNA sequence: TGTGCCAGCAGCTTCGGTCGGGGCCAGCACCACGAGCAGTACTTC. As protein: CASSFGRGQHHEQYF.

This clonotype was picked up many times. In DNA form, the CDR3 reads TGTGCCAGCAGTTTCTTACAGGGTAATTCACCCCTCCACTTT. This translates into CASSFLQGNSPLHF. The V and J genes are TRBV27 and TRBJ1-6; a possible D gene is TRBD1 (6 bases). This CDR3 has 14 amino acids. Per the germline V gene, CDR1 is MNHEY and CDR2 is SMNVEV (reference sequence). Trimming stripped 3 bases from V and 6 bases from J, with 9 bases between.

The CDR3: CATSELKTGGKGETQYF. In DNA, the CDR3 is TGTGCCACCAGTGAACTCAAAACAGGGGGCAAAGGAGAGACCCAGTACTTC. V usage is TRBV24-1 and J usage is TRBJ2-5; 9 bases fit TRBD1. The CDR3 totals 17 residues. Germline V gene lookup returns CDR1 KGHDR and CDR2 SFDVKD. V lost 4 bases and J lost 4; bases outside the gene matches: 12.

This clonotype was detected a few times. This chain joins TRBV6-6 and TRBJ2-1; 11 positions match TRBD2. In germline, CDR1 is MNHNY, CDR2 SVGAGI (reference sequence). V gave up 5 bases and J gave up 10 bases; unmatched junction bases: 10. The CDR3 spans 15 residues. The chain's CDR3 is CASSPTSGALHEQFF. The CDR3 DNA sequence: TGTGCCAGCAGTCCGACTAGCGGGGCCCTCCACGAGCAGTTCTTC.

The chain uses TRBV7-9 and TRBJ2-3; 12 bases are a match to TRBD2. The germline V gene encodes CDR1 SEHNR and CDR2 FQNEAQ (reference sequence). Trimming cost V 0 bases and J 6 bases; bases outside gene matches: 13. The CDR3 runs to 19 residues. This CDR3 is CASSLARLAGGPIYDTQYF. CDR3 coding DNA: TGTGCCAGCAGCTTAGCAAGGCTAGCGGGAGGGCCGATCTACGATACGCAGTATTTT.

This chain joins TRBV15 and TRBJ2-1; D ambiguous. This CDR3 comprises 16 residues. The germline V gene has CDR1 LNHNV and CDR2 YYDKDF (reference sequence). The V end lost 0 bases, the J end lost 0 bases, and 9 bases lay between the germline ends. The CDR3 DNA reads TGTGCCACCAGCAGAGATGTCCTGAGCTCCTACAATGAGCAGTTCTTC. Protein product: CATSRDVLSSYNEQFF.

The chain couples TRBV20-1 to TRBJ2-7; unclear D gene. From germline, CDR1 is DFQATT and CDR2 SNEGSKA (reference sequence). CDR3 length: 13 amino acids. Deletions cut 0 bases from V and 6 bases from J, with 12 bases between. The DNA of the CDR3 is TGCAGTGCTAGAGATCGCAGGTCTTTCGAGCAGTACTTC. Translation gives CSARDRRSFEQYF.

This sequence joins TRBV24-1 and TRBJ1-1; TRBD1 matches 8 bases. The length of the CDR3 is 17 residues. After removal of 4 bases from V and 1 base from J, the junction contained 10 bases not matched to a gene. Germline V gene sequence: CDR1 KGHDR, CDR2 SFDVKD. This CDR3 reads CATSDPNQQGENTEAFF. In nucleotides, the CDR3 is TGTGCCACCAGTGACCCAAACCAACAGGGGGAGAACACTGAAGCTTTCTTT.

The chain carries TRBV11-2 and TRBJ2-5, with TRBD2 identical over 8 bases. Germline values: CDR1 SGHAT, CDR2 FQNNGV. The CDR3 consists of 15 residues. V was pared by 0 bases and J by 3 bases, with 3 bases of the junction left unmatched. The CDR3 loop is CASSLEAGGKETQYF. Here the CDR3 DNA reads TGTGCCAGCAGCTTAGAGGCGGGAGGTAAAGAGACCCAGTACTTC.

This clonotype was observed a few times. The rearrangement joins TRBV15 to TRBJ2-7; the match to TRBD1 covers 9 bases. The germline V gene encodes CDR1 LNHNV and CDR2 YYDKDF (reference sequence). The CDR3 spans 13 residues. With V trimmed by 1 base and J by 5 bases, 0 bases remained unmatched. In nucleotides, the CDR3 is TGTGCCACCAGCAGAGGGACAGGGGACGAGCAGTACTTC. Translated, it gives CATSRGTGDEQYF.

The table lists this clonotype with a few counts. This sequence joins TRBV12-3 or TRBV12-4 and TRBJ1-1; a possible D gene is TRBD1 (6 bases). The ends were cut back, 5 bases at V and 8 bases at J, with 15 bases in the middle. The CDR3 has 13 amino acids. The CDR3 is CASSGPGHQEAFF. CDR3 DNA sequence: TGTGCCAGCAGTGGACCGGGACACCAAGAAGCTTTCTTT.

This clonotype showed up many times. The chain employs TRBV7-3 and TRBJ2-3; perhaps TRBD1 as D (6 bases). The V end lost 5 bases, the J end lost 1 base, and 16 bases lay between the germline ends. Germline CDR1 reads SGHTA; CDR2 reads FQGTGA. The CDR3 covers 16 residues. CDR3 loop: CASSRDGGLGTDTQYF. In nucleotides, the CDR3 is TGTGCCAGCAGCCGGGATGGGGGCCTCGGCACAGATACGCAGTATTTT.

The genes are TRBV6-6 and TRBJ2-3, with D perhaps given as TRBD1 or TRBD2 (5 bases each). This CDR3 has 12 amino acids. Germline V CDR1 and CDR2: MNHNY, SVGAGI (reference sequence). V was shortened by 6 bases and J by 9 bases, with 13 bases between the two germline ends. Written as DNA, the CDR3 is TGTGCCAGCAGCGGGGCGCCAGGCACGCAGTATTTT. Protein product: CASSGAPGTQYF.

In its sample, this clonotype was seen a few times. The CDR3 region has the DNA TGTGCCAGCAGTTGGAACTCAGGGGCTGGGGCCAACGTCCTGACTTTC. This encodes CASSWNSGAGANVLTF. The gene calls are TRBV3-1 and TRBJ2-6, with D possibly being TRBD1 (6 bases). Germline V gene data show CDR1 as LGHDT and CDR2 as YNNKEL (reference sequence). V gave up 6 bases and J gave up 2 bases, with 14 bases separating them. The CDR3 extends over 16 amino acids.

V usage is TRBV25-1 and J usage is TRBJ2-3; D gene uncertain. Germline V gene lookup returns CDR1 MGHDK and CDR2 SYGVNS. This CDR3 is built from 11 residues. Trimming pared 3 bases from V and 14 bases from J, leaving 12 bases between. CDR3 amino acids: CASSDQVLRYF. DNA for the CDR3: TGTGCCAGCAGTGATCAAGTACTACGGTATTTT. Full variable domain (outside the CDR3, taken from reference TRBV25-1 and TRBJ2-3): EADIYQTPRYLVIGTGKKITLECSQTMGHDKMYWYQQDPGMELHLIHYSYGVNSTEKGDLSSESTVSRIRTEHFPLTLESARPSHTSQYLCASSDQVLRYFGPGTRLTVL.

The rearrangement uses TRBV7-2 and TRBJ2-1; perhaps D is TRBD1 or TRBD2 (6 bases each). The CDR3 spans 10 residues. Germline V lookup: CDR1 SGHTA, CDR2 FQGNSA. The DNA of the CDR3 is TGTGTTTCGGGGGCCAATGAGCAGTTCTTC. Protein: CVSGANEQFF.

This clonotype was recorded a few times. The chain has TRBV25-1 and TRBJ2-1; 9 positions agree with TRBD1. The CDR3 sequence is 14 residues long. V dropped 7 bases and J dropped 8; count of bases not matched to a gene: 9. Germline CDR1 MGHDK, CDR2 SYGVNS. In DNA form, the CDR3 reads TGTGCCAGCATCCTCGGGACAGGGATCCATGAGCAGTTCTTC. It yields the protein CASILGTGIHEQFF.

This rearrangement joins TRBV11-2 to TRBJ1-2, with 9 bases matching TRBD1. Germline-derived CDR1 and CDR2 are SGHAT and FQNNGV. Germline trimming cut 5 bases from V and 3 bases from J; bases unmatched to any gene: 7. The CDR3 runs to 15 residues. The CDR3 region has the DNA TGTGCCAGCAGCGAAGCCGGGACAGGGTACTATGGCTACACCTTC. This translates into CASSEAGTGYYGYTF.

The chain employs TRBV4-2 and TRBJ1-2, with 10 bases matching TRBD1. The CDR3 covers 17 residues. J lost 2 bases, V lost 4 bases, and 10 bases had no gene match. The germline gives CDR1 LGHNA, CDR2 YNFKEQ. The CDR3 loop reads CASSRRDRGTLNYGYTF. In DNA form, the CDR3 reads TGTGCCAGCAGCCGCCGGGACAGGGGTACCCTGAACTATGGCTACACCTTC.

The V and J genes are TRBV20-1 and TRBJ1-5; 12 bases are a match to TRBD1. CDR3 size: 15 residues. Germline CDR1 reads DFQATT; CDR2 reads SNEGSKA (reference sequence). Trimming took 5 bases from V and 9 from J; bases not matched to a gene: 11. The CDR3 is CSASSPGTGGRPQHF. The CDR3 DNA reads as TGCAGTGCTTCTAGTCCCGGGACAGGGGGCAGGCCCCAGCATTTT.

This clonotype was picked up a small number of times. The V and J genes are TRBV4-2 and TRBJ2-5, with 9 bases that match TRBD2. The CDR3 consists of 16 residues. Germline values: CDR1 LGHNA, CDR2 YNFKEQ. V was pared by 2 bases and J by 5 bases, with 9 bases of the junction left unmatched. This chain's CDR3 is CASSQRVSGSMETQYF. CDR3 nucleotide sequence: TGTGCCAGCAGCCAACGGGTTAGCGGGAGTATGGAGACCCAGTACTTC.

J is TRBJ2-1 and V is TRBV5-1; TRBD1 aligns across 7 bases. The CDR3 loop spans 13 amino acids. Germline CDR1 is SGHRS and CDR2 is YFSETQ. Trimming took 4 bases from V and 7 from J; bases not matched to a gene: 5. This chain's CDR3 is CASSPETGNEQFF. CDR3 in DNA: TGCGCCAGCAGCCCAGAGACAGGGAATGAGCAGTTCTTC.

Here the CDR3 reads CASWDRRNGYTF. The DNA for the CDR3 is TGTGCCAGCTGGGACAGGCGGAATGGCTACACCTTC. The rearrangement joins TRBV2 to TRBJ1-2; 8 bases match TRBD1. CDR3 length: 12 residues. V gave up 8 bases and J gave up 6 bases; unmatched junction bases: 5. Germline V gene sequence: CDR1 SNHLY, CDR2 FYNNEI.

The chain uses TRBV28 and TRBJ1-5; tentative D call: TRBD1 (6 bases). Germline V CDR1 and CDR2: MDHEN, SYDVKM. V dropped 7 bases and J dropped 4 bases, with 17 bases sitting between them. The CDR3 is made up of 15 amino acids. The CDR3 here is CASTFYGQLNQPQHF. CDR3 DNA: TGTGCCAGCACTTTTTACGGACAGCTGAATCAGCCCCAGCATTTT.

V gene TRBV5-6 combines with J gene TRBJ2-6; 15 nucleotides agree with TRBD2. Germline-derived CDR1 and CDR2 are SGHDT and YYEEEE. Losses at the gene ends were 3 bases for V and 2 bases for J; bases not matched to a gene: 3. The length of the CDR3 is 18 residues. The CDR3 DNA is TGTGCCAGCAGCTACGGGACTAGCGGGAGGACTGGGGCCAACGTCCTGACTTTC. This codes for CASSYGTSGRTGANVLTF.